The table lists the clone carrying this T cell receptor beta chain with a few counts. This record belongs to a study of shared clonotypes between healthy human individuals. The data were produced by immunoSEQ multiplex PCR, yet TCRdb's version contains in-frame clones alone and is incomplete. There are around 550,000 clones in the sample; about 96% occur only once, and approximately 0.06% lies in the top ten. Trimming left V 4 bases short and J 2 bases short, with 4 bases between. The CDR3 runs 11 residues. Germline V gives CDR1 SGHRS, CDR2 YFSETQ. Sequencing was carried out using naive CD4+ T cells sorted from blood. The subset is: CD45RA+ positively selected. The receptor comes from a woman in her twenties or thirties in good health. This chain joins TRBV5-1 and TRBJ2-7; D is undetermined. For the CDR3, the DNA is TGCGCCAGCAGCGAGACCTACGAGCAGTACTTC. Its protein product is CASSETYEQYF.